The 32 T cell receptor beta chains below were found in one sample sequenced in a study of cytomegalovirus exposure and HLA in healthy donors. 13 Jbeta primers and 60 Vbeta primers were used for the PCR. Only in-frame clones appear in the TCRdb table, and some are missing; sequencing was by immunoSEQ multiplex PCR. The sample holds over 150,000 clones, 70% to 80% seen once. Sequencing was done on a sample of PBMCs. These receptors were taken from a male donor in good health and CMV-seronegative.

V and J are TRBV6-5 and TRBJ2-1; D is unclear. Germline V lookup: CDR1 MNHEY, CDR2 SVGAGI. This CDR3 comprises 14 residues. The V end was cut by 2 bases, the J end by 1 base, with 6 bases between. The CDR3 loop reads CASSYRGSYNEQFF. The CDR3 coding sequence is TGTGCCAGCAGTTACCGAGGTTCCTACAATGAGCAGTTCTTC.

The V and J genes are TRBV15 and TRBJ2-5; 10 nucleotides align to TRBD2. This CDR3 comprises 16 residues. Germline V gives CDR1 LNHNV, CDR2 YYDKDF (reference sequence). Trimming removed 4 bases from V and 1 base from J; junction bases left unmatched: 6. The DNA for the CDR3 is TGTGCCACCAGCACCCGACTAGCGGGCCCCCAAGAGACCCAGTACTTC. It encodes CATSTRLAGPQETQYF.

Here the CDR3 DNA reads TGTGCCAGCAGCCAAGATACAGGGTATAATTCACCCCTCCACTTT. It yields the protein CASSQDTGYNSPLHF. The chain couples TRBV4-2 to TRBJ1-6, with a weak D call TRBD1 (6 bases). The ends were cut back, 0 bases at V and 4 bases at J, with 7 bases in the middle. This CDR3 has 15 amino acids. Germline V gives CDR1 LGHNA, CDR2 YNFKEQ.

This clone was found a few times. The chain combines TRBV5-1 with TRBJ2-7; D is perhaps TRBD2 (6 bases). This CDR3 spans 15 amino acids. Germline-derived CDR1 and CDR2 are SGHRS and YFSETQ. V lost 2 bases to trimming and J lost 1 base, with 13 bases between them. The CDR3 sequence: CASSFGGSGSYEQYF. CDR3 in DNA: TGCGCCAGCAGCTTCGGAGGGTCGGGGTCCTACGAGCAGTACTTC.

CDR3 protein: CASSLGGQSFSGNTIYF. The CDR3 DNA sequence: TGTGCCAGCAGCTTAGGGGGCCAGTCGTTCTCTGGAAACACCATATATTTT. This sequence joins TRBV7-8 and TRBJ1-3; D is perhaps TRBD1 (5 bases). CDR1 and CDR2 from the germline V gene are SGHVS and FQNEAQ. V was trimmed by 1 base and J by 0 bases, leaving 13 bases between them. The length of the CDR3 is 17 residues.

The chain carries TRBV28 and TRBJ2-7; 7 nucleotides match TRBD2. The V gene end was trimmed by 7 bases and the J gene end by 1 base; junction bases not matched to a gene: 7. The CDR3 contains 14 residues. Germline V lookup: CDR1 MDHEN, CDR2 SYDVKM. The CDR3 spells CASIRGGGSYEQYF. In nucleotides, the CDR3 is TGTGCCAGCATCCGAGGCGGGGGTTCCTACGAGCAGTACTTC.

The chain uses TRBV9 and TRBJ2-7; D call uncertain. V was trimmed by 4 bases and J by 3 bases, leaving 14 bases between them. The CDR3 spans 14 residues. Per germline, CDR1 SGDLS and CDR2 YYNGEE. CDR3: CASSPSSTSYEQYF. The CDR3 DNA is TGTGCCAGCAGCCCTTCCTCGACAAGCTACGAGCAGTACTTC.

The V call is TRBV7-9, the J call TRBJ2-3, with D unresolved. CDR1 is SEHNR, CDR2 FQNEAQ, per germline (reference sequence). V lost 3 bases and J lost 4, with 5 bases in between. The CDR3 totals 12 residues. The CDR3 loop reads CASSFVPDTQYF. The CDR3 DNA sequence: TGTGCCAGCAGCTTCGTCCCAGATACGCAGTATTTT.

The V gene is TRBV28, the J gene TRBJ2-6; tentative D call: TRBD1 (6 bases). Trimming removed 6 bases at V and 0 bases at J, with 12 bases between. The germline gives CDR1 MDHEN, CDR2 SYDVKM. CDR3 length: 16 residues. The CDR3 coding sequence is TGTGCCAGCAGACCCGGACAGAACTCTGGGGCCAACGTCCTGACTTTC. The encoded protein is CASRPGQNSGANVLTF. The complete variable domain, with remaining parts taken from reference TRBV28 and TRBJ2-6, reads DVKVTQSSRYLVKRTGEKVFLECVQDMDHENMFWYRQDPGLGLRLIYFSYDVKMKEKGDIPEGYSVSREKKERFSLILESASTNQTSMYLCASRPGQNSGANVLTFGAGSRLTVL.

Remarks on this clone: The junction differs from germline at one of its ends, possibly a read error. This chain links TRBV6-1 with TRBJ2-1, with D unresolved. The CDR3 length is 15 residues. CDR1 MNHNS and CDR2 SASEGT come from the germline V gene. The CDR3 reads CAISSGRVAENEQFF. For the CDR3, the DNA is TGTGCCATCAGTTCCGGCCGTGTCGCGGAGAATGAGCAGTTCTTC.

The CDR3 nucleotides are TGCGCCAGCAGCCTAACGACTCAGGGGTCGCATGGCTACACCTTC. Residues: CASSLTTQGSHGYTF. V gene TRBV5-1 combines with J gene TRBJ1-2; possible D gene TRBD1, 6 bases. This CDR3 is built from 15 residues. Germline lookup yields CDR1 SGHRS and CDR2 YFSETQ. V was shortened by 4 bases and J by 6 bases, with 19 bases between the two germline ends. Filled out from reference TRBV5-1 and TRBJ1-2, the complete variable domain reads KAGVTQTPRYLIKTRGQQVTLSCSPISGHRSVSWYQQTPGQGLQFLFEYFSETQRNKGNFPGRFSGRQFSNSRSEMNVSTLELGDSALYLCASSLTTQGSHGYTFGSGTRLTVV.

As regards this clone: Sequence at one end of the junction differs from germline and may be a read error. The J gene is TRBJ2-1, the V gene TRBV6-6, with 10 bases matching TRBD2. Per the germline V gene, CDR1 is MNHNY and CDR2 is SVGAGI (reference sequence). CDR3 length: 16 amino acids. CDR3 in amino acids: CASSPPGLADYNGQFF. The CDR3 DNA follows: TGTGCCAGCAGTCCACCCGGACTAGCGGACTACAATGGGCAGTTCTTC.

This clone was detected once. The V gene is TRBV9, the J gene TRBJ1-2; tentatively, D is TRBD1 (5 bases). The CDR3 contains 15 residues. From germline, CDR1 is SGDLS and CDR2 YYNGEE. The V end was cut by 0 bases, the J end by 1 base, with 10 bases between. The CDR3 sequence is CASSVATQGNYGYTF. The DNA for the CDR3 is TGTGCCAGCAGCGTAGCAACCCAGGGTAACTATGGCTACACCTTC.

V usage is TRBV5-6 and J usage is TRBJ1-5; D call uncertain. CDR3 length: 14 residues. With 2 bases removed from V and 3 bases from J, the gap between germline ends came to 9 bases. Germline V gives CDR1 SGHDT, CDR2 YYEEEE. The CDR3, as DNA: TGTGCCAGCAGCTTCGGGTCTTACAATCAGCCCCAGCATTTT. This translates into CASSFGSYNQPQHF.

V and J are TRBV18 and TRBJ1-1; TRBD1 aligns across 9 bases. CDR1 and CDR2 (germline): KGHSH, LQKENI. V lost 2 bases and J lost 11; bases outside the gene matches: 6. This CDR3 spans 13 amino acids. CDR3 bases: TGTGCCAGCTCACCAGGAGGGGACAGGGAGGCTTTCTTT. It is translated as CASSPGGDREAFF. The full variable domain, rest sourced from reference TRBV18 and TRBJ1-1, is NAGVMQNPRHLVRRRGQEARLRCSPMKGHSHVYWYRQLPEEGLKFMVYLQKENIIDESGMPKERFSAEFPKEGPSILRIQQVVRGDSAAYFCASSPGGDREAFFGQGTRLTVV.

The chain carries TRBV28 and TRBJ2-7; 12 nucleotides match TRBD2. V was clipped by 9 bases and J by 2 bases; unmatched bases: 5. Per the germline V gene, CDR1 is MDHEN and CDR2 is SYDVKM. This CDR3 has 14 residues. This CDR3 reads CASSLAGGTYEQYF. The DNA for the CDR3 is TGTGCCAGTTCCCTAGCGGGAGGGACCTACGAGCAGTACTTC.

The chain uses TRBV18 and TRBJ2-2; 8 bases are shared with TRBD2. The length of the CDR3 is 16 residues. Looked up from germline, CDR1 is KGHSH and CDR2 is LQKENI. The V segment lost 3 bases and the J segment 4 bases; nucleotides outside the gene matches: 7. The CDR3 coding sequence is TGTGCCAGCTCACCGCCGACTAGCGCGGGCACCGGGGAGCTGTTTTTT. Translating it yields CASSPPTSAGTGELFF.

The chain has TRBV18 and TRBJ2-5, with 7 positions matching TRBD2. The DNA end is a closer match to TRBJ2-7, so the J assignment may be wrong. This CDR3 spans 13 amino acids. Germline-derived CDR1 and CDR2 are KGHSH and LQKENI. The CDR3 DNA reads TGTGCCAGCTCTCCCGGGGGGAGATACGAGCAGTACTTC. It codes for CASSPGGRYEQYF.

J is TRBJ1-3 and V is TRBV30; possible D gene TRBD1, 6 bases. Trimming stripped 0 bases from V and 2 bases from J, with 11 bases between. In germline, CDR1 is GTSNPN, CDR2 SVGIG (reference sequence). There are 15 residues in the CDR3. CDR3 coding DNA: TGTGCCTGGAGTGTATCTGGGGGCCCTGGAAACACCATATATTTT. Translation gives CAWSVSGGPGNTIYF.

J is TRBJ2-1 and V is TRBV19; 7 bases agree with TRBD2. Germline loops: CDR1 LNHDA, CDR2 SQIVND (reference sequence). V trimming: 8 bases; J trimming: 0 bases; junction bases outside the gene matches: 7. The CDR3 sequence is 15 residues long. The CDR3 DNA reads TGTGCCAGTCGGGACTACCCGAGCTCCTACAATGAGCAGTTCTTC. This sequence encodes CASRDYPSSYNEQFF.

V usage is TRBV28 and J usage is TRBJ1-5; D remains ambiguous. This CDR3 is built from 12 residues. Germline lookup yields CDR1 MDHEN and CDR2 SYDVKM. V was pared by 6 bases and J by 2 bases, with 5 bases between. CDR3 sequence (DNA): TGTGCCAGCAGCCTCCGCAATCAGCCCCAGCATTTT. Translating it yields CASSLRNQPQHF.

This clone was picked up a small number of times. V and J are TRBV5-1 and TRBJ1-3; tentatively, D is TRBD1 (6 bases). Germline CDR1 and CDR2: SGHRS and YFSETQ. The CDR3 runs to 14 residues. V was shortened by 7 bases and J by 4 bases, with 15 bases between the two germline ends. The CDR3 is CASAEGGTGNTIYF. The CDR3 nucleotides read TGCGCCAGCGCAGAGGGAGGGACAGGAAACACCATATATTTT. The full variable domain, rest sourced from reference TRBV5-1 and TRBJ1-3, is KAGVTQTPRYLIKTRGQQVTLSCSPISGHRSVSWYQQTPGQGLQFLFEYFSETQRNKGNFPGRFSGRQFSNSRSEMNVSTLELGDSALYLCASAEGGTGNTIYFGEGSWLTVV.

The rearrangement uses TRBV30 and TRBJ1-1; 7 bases are shared with TRBD1. The J segment lost 1 base and the V segment lost 4 bases, leaving 3 bases of the junction unmatched. CDR1 and CDR2 from the germline V gene are GTSNPN and SVGIG (reference sequence). The CDR3 extends over 13 amino acids. CDR3: CAWKGAGNTEAFF. The CDR3 DNA follows: TGTGCCTGGAAGGGGGCTGGGAACACTGAAGCTTTCTTT.

This chain uses TRBV2 with TRBJ2-1; TRBD2 matches at 10 bases. This CDR3 region has 16 residues. V lost 7 bases to trimming and J lost 7 bases; unmatched junction nucleotides: 13. Germline V CDR1 and CDR2: SNHLY, FYNNEI. The CDR3 DNA reads TGTGCCAGCACCCAAGCAGCGGGAGGGCTTATAAATGAGCAGTTCTTC. Amino acid sequence: CASTQAAGGLINEQFF. Supplemented by reference TRBV2 and TRBJ2-1, the full variable domain reads EPEVTQTPSHQVTQMGQEVILRCVPISNHLYFYWYRQILGQKVEFLVSFYNNEISEKSEIFDDQFSVERPDGSNFTLKIRSTKLEDSAMYFCASTQAAGGLINEQFFGPGTRLTVL.

The CDR3 coding sequence is TGTGCCAGCAGCGTAAGGGCAGGGGGCGAGCAGTACTTC. Translated, it gives CASSVRAGGEQYF. This sequence joins TRBV9 and TRBJ2-7; 7 positions agree with TRBD1. The CDR3 has 13 amino acids. The V segment lost 1 base and the J segment 6 bases; nucleotides outside the gene matches: 4. Germline values: CDR1 SGDLS, CDR2 YYNGEE.

This rearrangement joins TRBV14 to TRBJ1-2; 8 nucleotides match TRBD1. V lost 4 bases and J lost 3; bases outside the gene matches: 7. This CDR3 spans 15 amino acids. Germline V lookup: CDR1 SGHDN, CDR2 FVKESK. CDR3 protein: CASSPWTGSDYGYTF. The CDR3 DNA is TGTGCCAGCAGCCCTTGGACAGGGTCTGACTATGGCTACACCTTC.

The chain employs TRBV5-6 and TRBJ1-6; 7 bases match TRBD1. V gave up 4 bases and J gave up 8 bases; unmatched junction bases: 9. This CDR3 has 15 amino acids. CDR1 is SGHDT and CDR2 is YYEEEE in the germline V gene. The CDR3 bases are TGTGCCAGCAGCAGATTTACAGGGGCCGATTCACCCCTCCACTTT. It encodes CASSRFTGADSPLHF.

The rearrangement links TRBV28 to TRBJ1-5; a weak D match, TRBD1 (5 bases). The CDR3 sequence is 14 residues long. The ends were cut back, 5 bases at V and 4 bases at J, with 12 bases in the middle. Germline V gene lookup returns CDR1 MDHEN and CDR2 SYDVKM. This CDR3 reads CASSGGAGNQPQHF. CDR3 DNA: TGTGCCAGCAGTGGAGGGGCGGGTAATCAGCCCCAGCATTTT.

V is TRBV12-2 and J is TRBJ1-6; the table names TRBD1, a call not compared with the DNA. TRBV12-2 is a known pseudogene. The CDR3 consists of 14 residues. The CDR3 loop is CASRPGQGASPLHF. The CDR3 bases are TGTGCAAGTCGCCCCGGACAGGGGGCTTCACCCCTCCACTTT.

The chain is built from TRBV28 and TRBJ2-1; 13 bases are a match to TRBD2. Looked up from germline, CDR1 is MDHEN and CDR2 is SYDVKM. V dropped 6 bases and J dropped 8; count of bases not matched to a gene: 10. The CDR3 has 16 residues. CDR3 bases: TGTGCCAGCAGCGGATCCGGGACTAGCGGGATCTATGAGCAGTTCTTC. Residues: CASSGSGTSGIYEQFF.

In this sample, this clone turned up once. The chain is built from TRBV9 and TRBJ2-3; D uncertain. V lost 1 base to trimming and J lost 5 bases, with 5 bases between them. The germline V gene has CDR1 SGDLS and CDR2 YYNGEE. The CDR3 is made up of 12 amino acids. CDR3 nucleotides: TGTGCCAGCAGCGTACCAGAAGATACGCAGTATTTT. Residues: CASSVPEDTQYF.

CDR3 amino acids: CASSSSRLTNEQFF. The CDR3 DNA is TGTGCCAGCAGTTCCTCTCGACTTACCAATGAGCAGTTCTTC. The chain is built from TRBV28 and TRBJ2-1; D is unresolved. CDR3 length: 14 amino acids. V shed 4 bases and J shed 6 bases, with 13 bases lying between them. Germline V gene lookup returns CDR1 MDHEN and CDR2 SYDVKM.